This T cell receptor beta chain derives from a study of beta chain features in type 1 diabetes (dated by TCRdb to 2017 to 2018). About the investigation overall: Patients and healthy donors did not differ in mean age, gender distribution, total cell number or subset yield. A total of 100 million to 140 million sorted cells were examined across all samples, and the number of cells per subset was strongly correlated with RNA yield. The study compared the TCRB repertoires of sorted circulating CD4+ T cell subsets in recently diagnosed type 1 diabetes patients with those in matched healthy donors. Whereas all 30 or so donors provided naive and central memory subsets, regulatory and stem cell-like memory subsets were isolated from just 8 patients and roughly 8 healthy donors. Results the study describes overall, beyond this receptor: Because cDNA was sequenced instead of genomic DNA, activated cells with high expression could be over-represented, although the groups did not differ in activation or CD3 levels. Naive, central memory and regulatory TCRB repertoires appeared more similar among patients than among healthy donors. At VDJ recombination sites, type 1 diabetes patients had fewer insertions and more deleted nucleotides, which implies abnormalities in thymic rearrangement. Because the HLA sub-analyses included only small numbers of individuals, any influence of HLA type on TCRB rearrangement was left unresolved. PCR might favor shorter templates, but patient and control samples were amplified and corrected together, so any skew would affect both groups equally. Type 1 diabetes patients showed a moderate but significant shortening of TCRB CDR3 length in all four CD4+ subsets.

A remark on this clone: Its antigen has not been determined. Base quality data are lacking; no much larger clone is found one base away.

Germline trimming amounts to 5 bases on V and 6 bases on J, with 9 as the count of junction bases outside the gene matches. Reading the germline V gene gives CDR1 SGHTA and CDR2 FQGNSA. The CDR3 sequence holds 15 residues, the cysteine and phenylalanine included. CDR3 DNA is the only sequence kept; it has 45 bases, read in frame from the first base. Each donor gave one peripheral blood draw, approximately 100 mL on average, collected into heparinised tubes. Naive, central memory, regulatory and stem cell-like memory CD4+ T cells were sorted on a BD FACSAria II using a panel including CD45RO, CCR7, CD25, CD127, CD95 and CD27. All sorted populations exceeded 98% purity. PBMCs were isolated immediately by Lymphoprep density gradient centrifugation and stained directly without culture. Samples were stained and sorted in pairs, with one healthy donor and one patient per experiment, so that batch effects were minimized.

The entire isolated RNA was reverse transcribed using the High Capacity cDNA Reverse Transcription Kit, and thus expressed TCRB transcripts were sequenced. Deep immunoSEQ sequencing was applied to naive, central memory and regulatory T cell samples, giving an average of about 3.6 million total reads per sample. Sorted cells were lysed in RLT buffer, and RNA was extracted using DNase-treated RNeasy Micro or Mini kits according to cell number. To prevent cross-contamination, every cell subset was processed on its own, while patient and healthy donor samples were processed together. The immunoSEQ multiplex PCR was used to amplify TCRB sequences from cDNA, generating 87-bp fragments that spanned the CDR3 region. Amplicons were sequenced on the Illumina HiSeq platform. Under the source paper's analysis protocol: PCR bias was corrected computationally using synthetic template baselines, and reads within Hamming distance 2 were collapsed, with unmergeable singletons discarded. By aligning reads against IMGT, V, D and J genes, CDR3 length, and insertions or deletions at six rearrangement sites were assigned. Within each subset, clonotype counts were normalized to the number of sorted cells before true diversity and Gini coefficients were calculated with the tcR R package. Repertoire sharing was quantified using the overlap coefficient calculated on TCRB nucleotide sequences. Out-of-frame TCRB sequences from naive cells were analyzed as a proxy for the pre-selection repertoire. TCRdb stores this immuneACCESS table with in-frame sequences only. Part of the clones is absent; in the studies checked, under half of the shortfall reflects unresolved V genes, and no reason is known for the rest. V, J and clone size reflect that table, while D and trimming were determined from the DNA. For this sample there are about 370,000 clones; roughly 16% appear just once. The ten largest clones capture approximately 0.019% of the sample.

The chain joins TRBV7-2 to TRBJ2-7; TRBD2 fits 11 bases in the junction. Source material: naive CD4+ T cells from blood. Per the publication, the cell subset or site label means: true naive CD4+ T cells. The clonotype comes from a woman aged 18-30 years in good health. The base sequence is TGTGCCAGCAGCCCAGAGCTAGCGGGAGGTCGCGAGCAGTACTTC. Its product reads: CASSPELAGGREQYF.